This TCR beta chain was sequenced in a study of blood T cell repertoires in COVID-19. Study-wide background: Samples came from the United States, Italy and Spain, spanning acute and convalescent COVID-19.

In the source study's methods: Estimated nucleated cell counts came from reference gene primer amplification. The table came from immunoSEQ multiplex PCR; TCRdb's copy has only in-frame clones and leaves some out. D and trimming come from the DNA, and the V and J calls and clone size come from that table. Among about 360,000 clones listed, approximately 89% were seen once. Germline-derived CDR1 and CDR2 are SGHVS and FQNEAQ. This CDR3 contains 15 residues. Trimming at V came to 5 bases and at J to 4 bases, leaving 5 bases not matched to a gene. V gene TRBV7-8 combines with J gene TRBJ1-6, with 7 bases matching TRBD1. This receptor was taken from a middle-aged man in a cohort exposed to, infected with or recovered from COVID-19 (not recorded which). The sample comprised PBMCs or T cells enriched from blood (not recorded which). This CDR3 is CASSPGTDYNSPLHF. CDR3 DNA: TGTGCCAGCAGCCCGGGGACAGATTATAATTCACCCCTCCACTTT.